These 29 T cell receptor beta chains came from one sample sequenced in a study of response to subunit inactivated influenza vaccine. TCRdb used MiXCR to reprocess the RT-PCR reads, holding one entry per CDR3 protein. Here the sample spans 650,000 or so distinct CDR3 sequences, approximately 14% being singletons. This specimen consisted of PBMCs from blood, obtained 14 to 15 days before vaccination. Every receptor here comes from a man aged 50-60 years who received an inactivated influenza vaccine.

Details on this clonotype: One end of the junction varies from germline; a read error may be responsible. This chain links TRBV2 with TRBJ1-2; D uncertain. The CDR3 extends over 13 amino acids. Looked up from germline, CDR1 is SNHLY and CDR2 is FYNNEI. The CDR3 region is CTSSENTNYGYTF. The CDR3 DNA reads TGTACCAGCAGTGAGAACACGAACTATGGCTACACCTTC.

This clonotype was counted ten times or more. V and J are TRBV7-8 and TRBJ2-7, with D possibly matching TRBD2 (5 bases). Trimming left V 0 bases short and J 5 bases short, with 8 bases between. The germline gives CDR1 SGHVS, CDR2 FQNEAQ. The CDR3 has 13 residues. CDR3 in DNA: TGTGCCAGCAGCTTAGCGATCGGGGACGAGCAGTACTTC. Residues: CASSLAIGDEQYF.

This clonotype appeared a few times. The chain links TRBV9 to TRBJ1-2, with D possibly matching TRBD1 (6 bases). CDR3 size: 14 residues. Per the germline V gene, CDR1 is SGDLS and CDR2 is YYNGEE. V lost 5 bases and J 6 bases, leaving 17 bases between the germline ends. CDR3: CASRRDTLRDGYTF. The CDR3 coding sequence is TGTGCCAGCAGGCGGGACACACTAAGGGATGGCTACACCTTC.

The V call is TRBV7-6, the J call TRBJ2-1; no clear D. The CDR3 has 12 amino acids. V was shortened by 3 bases and J by 5 bases, with 5 bases between the two germline ends. The germline V gene encodes CDR1 SGHVS and CDR2 FNYEAQ. The CDR3 spells CASSFTNNEQFF. CDR3 nucleotide sequence: TGTGCCAGCAGCTTCACAAACAATGAGCAGTTCTTC.

Ten or more counts support this clonotype. The V gene is TRBV27, the J gene TRBJ2-7; 9 positions match TRBD1. The J segment lost 4 bases and the V segment lost 1 base, leaving 5 bases of the junction unmatched. The length of the CDR3 is 15 residues. The germline V gene has CDR1 MNHEY and CDR2 SMNVEV (reference sequence). The DNA for the CDR3 is TGTGCCAGCAGTTTATTCGGGACAGGGACTTACGAGCAGTACTTC. It codes for CASSLFGTGTYEQYF.

This clonotype was observed a few times. This sequence joins TRBV7-6 and TRBJ2-3; TRBD2 agrees at 7 bases. The CDR3 contains 15 residues. The V and J ends lost 5 bases and 0 bases, in that order; junction bases with no gene match: 5. CDR1 is SGHVS and CDR2 is FNYEAQ in the germline V gene. The CDR3 DNA sequence: TGTGCCAGCAGCCAACTAGCGTCTAGCACAGATACGCAGTATTTT. Translation gives CASSQLASSTDTQYF.

This clonotype was seen a handful of times. The chain employs TRBV7-2 and TRBJ1-5; TRBD1 is a possible D gene (6 bases). The CDR3 is 14 residues long. The germline V gene has CDR1 SGHTA and CDR2 FQGNSA. Between the trimmed V and J ends, which lost 5 bases and 4 bases, there was a span of 12 bases. CDR3 bases: TGTGCCAGCAGCCTCGACAGGCATAATCAGCCCCAGCATTTT. Its translation is CASSLDRHNQPQHF. Full variable domain (outside the CDR3, taken from reference TRBV7-2 and TRBJ1-5): GAGVSQSPSNKVTEKGKDVELRCDPISGHTALYWYRQSLGQGLEFLIYFQGNSAPDKSGLPSDRFSAERTGGSVSTLTIQRTQQEDSAVYLCASSLDRHNQPQHFGDGTRLSIL.

The rearrangement uses TRBV7-8 and TRBJ2-5; the D gene could be TRBD1 or TRBD2 (5 bases each). Germline CDR1 SGHVS, CDR2 FQNEAQ. Trimming left V 5 bases short and J 3 bases short, with 19 bases between. This CDR3 has 16 amino acids. The CDR3 here is CASSRTRDLYKETQYF. The DNA for the CDR3 is TGTGCCAGCAGCCGTACACGGGACCTGTACAAAGAGACCCAGTACTTC.

V and J are TRBV29-1 and TRBJ2-2; D is uncertain. The V end lost 4 bases, the J end lost 1 base, and 10 bases lay between the germline ends. The CDR3 runs to 14 residues. CDR1 and CDR2 (germline): SQVTM, ANQGSEA. The DNA of the CDR3 is TGCAGCGTTGTTTCCTTGCTGAACACCGGGGAGCTGTTTTTT. Translation: CSVVSLLNTGELFF.

This clonotype was detected a few times. This CDR3 is CASSLATSGGARKTQYF. CDR3 DNA: TGTGCCAGCAGCCTCGCGACTAGCGGGGGGGCCCGGAAGACCCAGTACTTC. The V and J genes are TRBV4-2 and TRBJ2-5; 14 bases fit TRBD2. V dropped 4 bases and J dropped 6; count of bases not matched to a gene: 10. Germline V gene data show CDR1 as LGHNA and CDR2 as YNFKEQ. The CDR3 covers 17 residues.

The rearrangement uses TRBV20-1 and TRBJ2-1; 11 bases are a match to TRBD2. The CDR3 is 13 residues long. Germline-derived CDR1 and CDR2 are DFQATT and SNEGSKA (reference sequence). V shed 5 bases, J shed 9 bases, and the junction held 6 bases outside the gene matches. CDR3 sequence (DNA): TGCAGTGCTTCTTATAGCGGGAGGGGTGAGCAGTTCTTC. Protein product: CSASYSGRGEQFF.

This sequence joins TRBV5-1 and TRBJ1-2, with D hard to call. The ends were cut back, 0 bases at V and 5 bases at J, with 11 bases in the middle. The CDR3 has 14 residues. Germline V lookup: CDR1 SGHRS, CDR2 YFSETQ. CDR3 sequence (DNA): TGCGCCAGCAGCTTGGGTATCACAGTTTATGGCTACACCTTC. It codes for CASSLGITVYGYTF.

This clonotype occurred a few times. This rearrangement joins TRBV21-1 to TRBJ2-7; the D segment call TRBD2 is taken from the table without a DNA check. TRBV21-1 is termed a pseudogene. The CDR3 totals 15 residues. The DNA of the CDR3 is TGTGCCAGCAGCGGTCTAGCGGGGACCCCGGGGGAGCAGTACTTC. Its protein is CASSGLAGTPGEQYF.

This clonotype was observed a handful of times. One junction end does not reproduce the germline sequence, and a read error may be involved. The chain employs TRBV20-1 and TRBJ2-7; D possibly corresponds to TRBD2 (6 bases). CDR1 DFQATT and CDR2 SNEGSKA come from the germline V gene (reference sequence). This CDR3 region has 15 residues. The CDR3 DNA follows: TGCTGTGCTAGATCTCTAGCGTCCCTCTCCTACGAGCAGTACTTC. It translates to CCARSLASLSYEQYF.

This sequence joins TRBV6-2 or TRBV6-3 and TRBJ1-3; unclear D gene. V lost 6 bases, J lost 0 bases, and 9 bases lay in between. There are 14 residues in the CDR3. The V gene's germline CDR1 is MNHEY and CDR2 SVGEGT. CDR3 coding DNA: TGTGCCAGCAGCTCCACCTACTCTGGAAACACCATATATTTT. Residues: CASSSTYSGNTIYF.

Only a few counts were recorded for this clonotype. The chain carries TRBV4-1 and TRBJ1-1; 10 bases are shared with TRBD1. Germline lookup yields CDR1 MGHRA and CDR2 YSYEKL. Germline trimming cut 4 bases from V and 8 bases from J; bases unmatched to any gene: 10. The CDR3 is 15 residues long. In DNA form, the CDR3 reads TGCGCCAGCAGCCTCCCGGGGACAGGGGTCCCCGAAGCTTTCTTT. Translating gives CASSLPGTGVPEAFF.

This clonotype was seen more than once but under ten times. The chain recombines TRBV11-1 with TRBJ2-2, with 9 bases aligning to TRBD1. Unmatched junction bases numbered 7, after V lost 5 bases and J lost 0 bases. This CDR3 region has 17 residues. CDR1 is SGHAT, CDR2 FQDESV, per germline (reference sequence). The CDR3 here is CASSTIRTGANTGELFF. CDR3 coding DNA: TGTGCCAGCAGCACAATACGGACAGGGGCGAACACCGGGGAGCTGTTTTTT.

V and J are TRBV5-1 and TRBJ2-1, with D tentatively TRBD1 (6 bases). The germline CDR1 and CDR2 sequences are SGHRS and YFSETQ. Trimming took off 6 bases at V and 4 bases at J, with 17 bases between the two ends. This CDR3 has 15 residues. The CDR3 bases are TGCGCCAGCAACGTCGGGACACCTACTTACAATGAGCAGTTCTTC. The encoded protein is CASNVGTPTYNEQFF. Based on the CDR3 plus reference TRBV5-1 and TRBJ2-1, the full variable domain is KAGVTQTPRYLIKTRGQQVTLSCSPISGHRSVSWYQQTPGQGLQFLFEYFSETQRNKGNFPGRFSGRQFSNSRSEMNVSTLELGDSALYLCASNVGTPTYNEQFFGPGTRLTVL.

The chain has TRBV6-2 or TRBV6-3 and TRBJ2-2; 8 bases map to TRBD2. The length of the CDR3 is 14 residues. Germline values: CDR1 MNHEY, CDR2 SVGEGT. J was trimmed by 10 bases and V by 7 bases; bases with no gene match: 11. The CDR3 bases are TGTGCCAGCAACCGGGGGGGCCCCCCCGAGGAGCTGTTTTTT. Protein product: CASNRGGPPEELFF.

Many counts were recorded for this clonotype. The chain has TRBV4-1 and TRBJ2-7; D not resolved. CDR1 MGHRA and CDR2 YSYEKL come from the germline V gene. Trimming removed 0 bases from V and 4 bases from J, with 13 bases in between. This CDR3 region has 15 residues. DNA of the CDR3: TGCGCCAGCAGCCAAGAAGGGTTCCCTTCTTACGAGCAGTACTTC. This sequence encodes CASSQEGFPSYEQYF.

The rearrangement uses TRBV2 and TRBJ2-1; 7 bases line up with TRBD2. V was clipped by 7 bases and J by 3 bases; unmatched bases: 9. The CDR3 runs to 15 residues. CDR1 and CDR2 from the germline V gene are SNHLY and FYNNEI. CDR3 DNA: TGTGCCAGCATTATAGGACTAGTTGGCTACAATGAGCAGTTCTTC. Its translation is CASIIGLVGYNEQFF.

V gene TRBV9 combines with J gene TRBJ2-2; 8 nucleotides line up with TRBD2. This CDR3 is built from 16 residues. The germline V gene has CDR1 SGDLS and CDR2 YYNGEE. After removal of 1 base from V and 4 bases from J, the junction contained 6 bases not matched to a gene. CDR3 DNA: TGTGCCAGCAGCGTATCGGCTAGCGGGTTCACCGGGGAGCTGTTTTTT. It yields the protein CASSVSASGFTGELFF.

The chain combines TRBV7-8 with TRBJ2-1; D might be TRBD2 (5 bases). Germline V gives CDR1 SGHVS, CDR2 FQNEAQ. The CDR3 runs 17 residues. Trimming shortened V by 5 bases and J by 0 bases, and 17 bases separated the two germline ends. The CDR3, as DNA: TGTGCCAGCAGCCGGCGGGCCGCCCGAAGCTCCTACAATGAGCAGTTCTTC. The encoded protein is CASSRRAARSSYNEQFF. Drawing the rest from reference TRBV7-8 and TRBJ2-1, the complete variable domain is GAGVSQSPRYKVAKRGQDVALRCDPISGHVSLFWYQQALGQGPEFLTYFQNEAQLDKSGLPSDRFFAERPEGSVSTLKIQRTQQEDSAVYLCASSRRAARSSYNEQFFGPGTRLTVL.

V gene TRBV6-1 combines with J gene TRBJ2-7; D gene ambiguous. The CDR3 has 14 amino acids. From germline, CDR1 is MNHNS and CDR2 SASEGT. V lost 6 bases and J 7 bases, leaving 19 bases between the germline ends. This chain's CDR3 is CASRKTGSPWEQYF. The CDR3 region has the DNA TGTGCCAGCAGAAAAACTGGGTCCCCTTGGGAGCAGTACTTC.

In its sample, this clonotype was seen many times. The rearrangement links TRBV12-3 or TRBV12-4 to TRBJ2-7, with D tentatively TRBD2 (7 bases). V was clipped by 3 bases and J by 3 bases, with 12 bases between them. There are 14 residues in the CDR3. CDR3 region: CASSFGGGHYEQYF. CDR3 in DNA: TGTGCCAGCAGTTTCGGCGGGGGACACTACGAGCAGTACTTC.

V and J are TRBV5-1 and TRBJ2-6, with 8 bases that match TRBD1. Trimming cost V 1 base and J 4 bases; bases outside gene matches: 4. This CDR3 has 16 residues. CDR1 SGHRS and CDR2 YFSETQ come from the germline V gene. This CDR3 reads CASSLQGAQGANVLTF. The CDR3 region has the DNA TGCGCCAGCAGCTTGCAGGGGGCGCAGGGGGCCAACGTCCTGACTTTC.

This clonotype was recorded a few times. The J gene is TRBJ2-3, the V gene TRBV7-2, with 7 bases that match TRBD2. This CDR3 comprises 17 residues. The V gene's germline CDR1 is SGHTA and CDR2 FQGNSA. V shed 1 base, J shed 3 bases, and the junction held 10 bases outside the gene matches. The CDR3 is CASSLVVAGVGTDTQYF. CDR3 bases: TGTGCCAGCAGCTTAGTGGTGGCGGGAGTCGGTACAGATACGCAGTATTTT.

The genes are TRBV5-1 and TRBJ2-2; 12 bases are a match to TRBD1. Germline lookup yields CDR1 SGHRS and CDR2 YFSETQ. CDR3 length: 16 residues. V trimming: 4 bases; J trimming: 8 bases; junction bases outside the gene matches: 9. The CDR3 loop reads CASSEGTGGAVGELFF. The DNA for the CDR3 is TGCGCCAGCAGCGAAGGGACAGGGGGCGCCGTAGGGGAGCTGTTTTTT.

The gene calls are TRBV10-3 and TRBJ2-7; D might be TRBD1 (5 bases). This CDR3 spans 15 amino acids. V was clipped by 7 bases and J by 2 bases, with 18 bases between them. Germline V gene data show CDR1 as ENHRY and CDR2 as SYGVKD. The CDR3 region is CAITPSTDFTYEQYF. CDR3 nucleotides: TGTGCCATCACCCCCTCGACAGACTTTACCTACGAGCAGTACTTC.